This T cell receptor beta chain derives from a study of shared clonotypes between healthy human individuals. Study findings and constraints: Investigators collected only blood, and repertoires in tissues likely differ. Sequencing depth was expected to affect clonotype sharing among donors.

When replicate PCRs were run on sorted subsets, they used 200 to 250 ng DNA, 30,000 to 35,000 T cell genomes. The authors' processing: Junction-only sequences produced by ImmunoSEQ had no quality scores, so filtering differed. Produced via immunoSEQ multiplex PCR; TCRdb's table is partial and in-frame only. The DNA gave D and trimming, while V, J and clone size come from that table. The sample holds about 1.5 million clones, roughly 96% seen once. Remarks on this clone: Its antigen is not known.

There are 14 residues in the CDR3. The V and J ends lost 11 bases and 3 bases respectively, with 20 bases between them. Germline V lookup: CDR1 ENHRY, CDR2 SYGVKD. The sequenced sample consisted of naive CD4+ T cells sorted from blood. The subset here: CD45RA+ positively selected. The source is a man aged 25-40 years in good health. The rearrangement uses TRBV10-3 and TRBJ2-7; D is ambiguous. The CDR3 sequence: CASSFEVTGYEQYF. The CDR3 DNA reads TGTGCCTCTTCCTTTGAGGTGACGGGCTACGAGCAGTACTTC.